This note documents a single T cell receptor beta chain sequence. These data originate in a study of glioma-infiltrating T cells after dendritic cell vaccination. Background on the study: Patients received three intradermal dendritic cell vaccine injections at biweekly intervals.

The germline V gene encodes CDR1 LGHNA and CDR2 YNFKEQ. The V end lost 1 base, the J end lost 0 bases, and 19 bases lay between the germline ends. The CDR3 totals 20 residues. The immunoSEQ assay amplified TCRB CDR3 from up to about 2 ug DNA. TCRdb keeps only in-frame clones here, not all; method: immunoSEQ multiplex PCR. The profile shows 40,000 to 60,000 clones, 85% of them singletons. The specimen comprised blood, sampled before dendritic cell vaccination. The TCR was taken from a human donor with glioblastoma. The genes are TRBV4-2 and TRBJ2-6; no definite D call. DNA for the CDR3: TGTGCCAGCAGCCAAGTTGGAACCCAGTGGGCTCTCTCTGGGGCCAACGTCCTGACTTTC. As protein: CASSQVGTQWALSGANVLTF.